The next 25 T cell receptor beta chains were all read from a single sample in a study of early T cells in non-severe SARS-CoV-2 infection. In TCRdb, the 5' RACE reads were re-called with MiXCR into one record per CDR3 protein. Of about 29,000 distinct CDR3 sequences in the sample, 5% were seen once. Specimen: whole blood. These receptors were collected from an adult who was a healthcare worker with PCR-confirmed SARS-CoV-2 infection or an uninfected control (not recorded which).

This clonotype has just a few counts. This chain uses TRBV2 with TRBJ1-6; D is ambiguous. Looked up from germline, CDR1 is SNHLY and CDR2 is FYNNEI. Trimming shortened V by 8 bases and J by 0 bases, and 11 bases separated the two germline ends. The CDR3 consists of 15 residues. The CDR3 bases are TGTGCCAGCGCGGACGGGAGCTCCTATAATTCACCCCTCCACTTT. This gives the protein CASADGSSYNSPLHF.

The table lists this clonotype with many counts. The J gene is TRBJ1-1, the V gene TRBV2; the D gene is possibly TRBD1 (6 bases). Trimming shortened V by 0 bases and J by 10 bases, and 9 bases separated the two germline ends. The CDR3 extends over 12 amino acids. Germline V CDR1 and CDR2: SNHLY, FYNNEI. CDR3: CASSEAGGGAFF. DNA of the CDR3: TGTGCCAGCAGTGAAGCGGGGGGCGGAGCTTTCTTT.

Many counts were recorded for this clonotype. The chain couples TRBV6-5 to TRBJ1-5; no clear D. The V end was cut by 5 bases, the J end by 1 base, with 6 bases between. Germline CDR1 is MNHEY and CDR2 is SVGAGI. This CDR3 is 13 amino acids long. CDR3 sequence (DNA): TGTGCCAGCAGTGAGGGCAGCAATCAGCCCCAGCATTTT. This gives the protein CASSEGSNQPQHF.

The sample holds many counts of this clonotype. V is TRBV5-1 and J is TRBJ1-2, with D possibly matching TRBD1 (6 bases). Germline assignment: CDR1 SGHRS and CDR2 YFSETQ. V gave up 3 bases and J gave up 1 base, with 13 bases separating them. The CDR3 spans 15 residues. CDR3 in DNA: TGCGCCAGCAGCTCTGGACAGAGAATTAACTATGGCTACACCTTC. This gives the protein CASSSGQRINYGYTF.

This clonotype has at least ten counts. This chain uses TRBV27 with TRBJ2-1, with 11 nucleotides matching TRBD2. This CDR3 comprises 15 residues. The germline V gene encodes CDR1 MNHEY and CDR2 SMNVEV (reference sequence). Losses at the gene ends were 3 bases for V and 4 bases for J; bases not matched to a gene: 2. The CDR3 nucleotides read TGTGCCAGCAGTTTGTGGACTAGCGGGTACAATGAGCAGTTCTTC. Translated, it gives CASSLWTSGYNEQFF.

In its sample, this clonotype was seen many times. The V call is TRBV18, the J call TRBJ2-7, with TRBD2 matching 11 bases. V lost 3 bases and J lost 10; bases outside the gene matches: 5. This CDR3 contains 13 residues. From germline, CDR1 is KGHSH and CDR2 LQKENI. The CDR3 reads CASSPISGGDQYF. In DNA form, the CDR3 reads TGTGCCAGCTCACCCATTAGCGGGGGGGACCAGTACTTC. The whole variable domain, filled in from reference TRBV18 and TRBJ2-7, reads NAGVMQNPRHLVRRRGQEARLRCSPMKGHSHVYWYRQLPEEGLKFMVYLQKENIIDESGMPKERFSAEFPKEGPSILRIQQVVRGDSAAYFCASSPISGGDQYFGPGTRLTVT.

The V call is TRBV13, the J call TRBJ2-7; 7 nucleotides line up with TRBD1. The CDR3 loop spans 13 amino acids. V was clipped by 5 bases and J by 3 bases; unmatched bases: 4. Per the germline V gene, CDR1 is PRHDT and CDR2 is FYEKMQ (reference sequence). The CDR3, as DNA: TGTGCCAGCAGCAGGGGACAGAACTACGAGCAGTACTTC. Translating it yields CASSRGQNYEQYF.

This clonotype was seen many times. The genes are TRBV7-9 and TRBJ1-1; D unclear. Trimming pared 1 base from V and 0 bases from J, leaving 9 bases between. Germline loops: CDR1 SEHNR, CDR2 FQNEAQ (reference sequence). The CDR3 runs to 15 residues. Written as DNA, the CDR3 is TGTGCCAGCAGCTTAGGAGCCGGGGTGAACACTGAAGCTTTCTTT. Protein sequence: CASSLGAGVNTEAFF.

This clonotype has a count of ten or more. The chain has TRBV20-1 and TRBJ2-5; 10 bases map to TRBD2. The junction had 9 bases not matched to a gene; V was cut back by 6 bases and J by 5 bases. This CDR3 region has 14 residues. The V gene's germline CDR1 is DFQATT and CDR2 SNEGSKA (reference sequence). The CDR3 protein is CSARNLAGVETQYF. The CDR3 DNA reads TGCAGTGCAAGGAATCTAGCGGGGGTTGAGACCCAGTACTTC.

This clonotype has a count of ten or more. This chain joins TRBV3-1 and TRBJ1-6, with TRBD1 identical over 7 bases. The length of the CDR3 is 15 residues. The germline gives CDR1 LGHDT, CDR2 YNNKEL (reference sequence). V lost 0 bases, J lost 10 bases, and 6 bases stayed unmatched. CDR3 sequence reads: CASSQDGQAISPLHF. CDR3 sequence (DNA): TGTGCCAGCAGCCAAGATGGACAGGCTATCTCACCCCTCCACTTT. Full variable domain (rest looked up from reference TRBV3-1 and TRBJ1-6): DTAVSQTPKYLVTQMGNDKSIKCEQNLGHDTMYWYKQDSKKFLKIMFSYNNKELIINETVPNRFSPKSPDKAHLNLHINSLELGDSAVYFCASSQDGQAISPLHFGNGTRLTVT.

The J gene is TRBJ2-6, the V gene TRBV19, with 7 bases fitting TRBD1. This CDR3 spans 18 amino acids. J gave up 0 bases and V 3 bases, and 8 bases lay outside the gene matches. Germline CDR1 reads LNHDA; CDR2 reads SQIVND (reference sequence). For the CDR3, the DNA is TGTGCCAGTAGTATCCGGACAGGTGTAAGCTCTGGGGCCAACGTCCTGACTTTC. Its protein product is CASSIRTGVSSGANVLTF. The full variable domain, with the rest looked up from reference TRBV19 and TRBJ2-6, is DGGITQSPKYLFRKEGQNVTLSCEQNLNHDAMYWYRQDPGQGLRLIYYSQIVNDFQKGDIAEGYSVSREKKESFPLTVTSAQKNPTAFYLCASSIRTGVSSGANVLTFGAGSRLTVL.

This clonotype has a count of ten or more. The junction departs from the called germline gene at one end, perhaps through a read error. The chain carries TRBV3-1 and TRBJ1-1; the D gene is possibly TRBD1 (5 bases). This CDR3 has 13 residues. CDR1 is LGHDT, CDR2 YNNKEL, per germline (reference sequence). This CDR3 is CASSQRGAGSPVF. CDR3 DNA sequence: TGTGCCAGCAGCCAAAGAGGGGCGGGGTCCCCCGTCTTT.

This clonotype has only a few counts. The rearrangement uses TRBV7-2 and TRBJ2-7, with 9 bases identical to TRBD1. Per germline, CDR1 SGHTA and CDR2 FQGNSA. The CDR3 loop spans 15 amino acids. With V trimmed by 7 bases and J by 4 bases, 11 bases remained unmatched. The CDR3 loop is CASNTRGTGQYEQYF. The CDR3 DNA sequence: TGTGCCAGCAACACCCGGGGGACAGGGCAATACGAGCAGTACTTC.

This clonotype was seen ten or more times. The V call is TRBV5-5, the J call TRBJ2-7; D gene uncertain. CDR1 SGHKS and CDR2 YYEKEE come from the germline V gene (reference sequence). The V end lost 0 bases, the J end lost 2 bases, and 6 bases lay between the germline ends. CDR3 size: 13 residues. The CDR3 DNA sequence: TGTGCCAGCAGCTTGGAACAGCCCTACGAGCAGTACTTC. Amino acids: CASSLEQPYEQYF.

This clonotype was counted at least ten times. The chain links TRBV20-1 to TRBJ2-3, with TRBD2 as a possible D gene (7 bases). Trimming shortened V by 1 base and J by 0 bases, and 11 bases separated the two germline ends. CDR1 and CDR2 (germline): DFQATT, SNEGSKA (reference sequence). This CDR3 region has 15 residues. The CDR3 DNA is TGCAGTGCTAGAGTGCGGGGGCGGAGCACAGATACGCAGTATTTT. Residues: CSARVRGRSTDTQYF.

Many counts were recorded for this clonotype. The chain couples TRBV11-3 to TRBJ2-3, with TRBD2 matching 7 bases. Per the germline V gene, CDR1 is SGHNT and CDR2 is YENEEA. This CDR3 has 13 amino acids. The ends lost 4 bases at V and 9 bases at J; junction bases unmatched: 7. CDR3 nucleotides: TGTGCCAGCAGCTCGCCAGGAGCGGGGACGCAGTATTTT. Its translation is CASSSPGAGTQYF.

This clonotype was counted only a few times. Compared with germline, one end of the junction differs, possibly owing to a read error. The rearrangement joins TRBV6-1 to TRBJ2-7; D call uncertain. In germline, CDR1 is MNHNS, CDR2 SASEGT. CDR3 size: 14 residues. The CDR3: CASSEKDPPYKQYF. Here the CDR3 DNA reads TGTGCCAGCAGTGAAAAGGACCCGCCCTACAAGCAGTACTTC.

This clonotype was counted at least ten times. The chain employs TRBV29-1 and TRBJ2-7; D perhaps matches TRBD1 (5 bases). Per the germline V gene, CDR1 is SQVTM and CDR2 is ANQGSEA. CDR3 length: 14 residues. V lost 1 base and J lost 2, with 12 bases in between. The DNA for the CDR3 is TGCAGCGTTGAAGGTCCAGGGCAACCCTACGAGCAGTACTTC. It encodes CSVEGPGQPYEQYF.

There are a few counts of this clonotype. This chain links TRBV20-1 with TRBJ2-5; 10 nucleotides align to TRBD2. Germline trimming cut 3 bases from V and 4 bases from J; bases unmatched to any gene: 8. Germline V gene lookup returns CDR1 DFQATT and CDR2 SNEGSKA (reference sequence). CDR3 size: 15 residues. CDR3 in amino acids: CSASFLAGVRETQYF. Here the CDR3 DNA reads TGCAGTGCTAGTTTTCTAGCGGGAGTAAGAGAGACCCAGTACTTC.

This clonotype was counted ten times or more. The J gene is TRBJ2-2, the V gene TRBV4-1, with TRBD1 identical over 8 bases. The germline V gene has CDR1 MGHRA and CDR2 YSYEKL. V gave up 3 bases and J gave up 3 bases; unmatched junction bases: 3. This CDR3 has 15 amino acids. The CDR3 DNA reads as TGCGCCAGCAGCCAGGGGACAGGATACACCGGGGAGCTGTTTTTT. The encoded protein is CASSQGTGYTGELFF.

This clonotype showed up many times. The chain has TRBV6-6 and TRBJ1-2; D unclear. The germline V gene has CDR1 MNHNY and CDR2 SVGAGI (reference sequence). V lost 8 bases to trimming and J lost 6 bases, with 13 bases between them. The CDR3 covers 12 residues. The DNA for the CDR3 is TGTGCCAGCCGTGGGTCTTCGAATGGCTACACCTTC. Its protein is CASRGSSNGYTF.

This clonotype came up many times. The chain has TRBV18 and TRBJ2-5, with 9 positions matching TRBD1. Germline CDR1 is KGHSH and CDR2 is LQKENI. The V segment lost 0 bases and the J segment 3 bases; nucleotides outside the gene matches: 2. The CDR3 consists of 15 residues. The CDR3, as DNA: TGTGCCAGCTCACCACCAGGGACAGGGAAAGAGACCCAGTACTTC. Translation gives CASSPPGTGKETQYF.

The chain uses TRBV5-5 and TRBJ1-3; D uncertain. Trimming pared 3 bases from V and 4 bases from J, leaving 14 bases between. From germline, CDR1 is SGHKS and CDR2 YYEKEE (reference sequence). The CDR3 totals 15 residues. CDR3 sequence reads: CASSSGLHGGNTIYF. The DNA of the CDR3 is TGTGCCAGCAGCTCCGGCCTCCATGGGGGAAACACCATATATTTT.

This clonotype was counted many times. The chain carries TRBV3-1 and TRBJ1-1; the D gene is possibly TRBD1 (5 bases). The CDR3 spans 16 residues. V lost 2 bases, J lost 9 bases, and 22 bases lay in between. Germline V lookup: CDR1 LGHDT, CDR2 YNNKEL (reference sequence). CDR3 DNA sequence: TGTGCCAGCAGCCAATCGTACGGAAAGACAGCTACGAAAGCTTTCTTT. Its protein product is CASSQSYGKTATKAFF.

This clonotype has a count of ten or more. J is TRBJ2-1 and V is TRBV30; 7 nucleotides line up with TRBD2. The ends lost 2 bases at V and 4 bases at J; junction bases unmatched: 5. The CDR3 covers 14 residues. Germline V gene lookup returns CDR1 GTSNPN and CDR2 SVGIG (reference sequence). The CDR3 here is CAWSSKRGYNEQFF. The CDR3 nucleotides are TGTGCCTGGAGTTCGAAGCGGGGTTACAATGAGCAGTTCTTC. Looking up the rest from reference TRBV30 and TRBJ2-1 gives the full variable domain: SQTIHQWPATLVQPVGSPLSLECTVEGTSNPNLYWYRQAAGRGLQLLFYSVGIGQISSEVPQNLSASRPQDRQFILSSKKLLLSDSGFYLCAWSSKRGYNEQFFGPGTRLTVL.